This TCR beta chain was retrieved from a study of T-cell reconstitution after alpha-beta-depleted transplantation in children. Unique molecular identifiers featured in how the TCRbeta library was prepared. TCRdb fed the PCR reads into MiXCR, producing one record per CDR3 protein. The data hold roughly 180,000 distinct CDR3 sequences, with more than 9.5% observed a single time. The CDR3 is 14 residues long. The ends were cut back, 6 bases at V and 2 bases at J, with 13 bases in the middle. This clonotype was recorded many times. Sequencing used PBMCs, obtained before TCRalphabeta/CD19-depleted stem cell transplant. This clonotype was sampled from a boy younger than 10 with acute myeloid leukemia, due to receive a stem cell transplant. The chain has TRBV12-3 or TRBV12-4 and TRBJ2-5, with D maybe TRBD2 (6 bases). CDR3 protein: CASSLWGVQETQYF. Here the CDR3 DNA reads TGTGCCAGCAGCCTTTGGGGGGTTCAAGAGACCCAGTACTTC.